The rows below give T cell receptor beta chains drawn from one sample of a study of T cells in Graves' hyperthyroidism and ophthalmopathy. TCRdb recomputed calls from the multiplex PCR reads with MiXCR, one row per CDR3 protein. The data hold around 540,000 distinct CDR3 sequences, with 15% to 20% observed a single time. The specimen was blood. These receptors were taken from a young woman with Graves' ophthalmopathy. The CDR3 runs from the conserved cysteine through the conserved F or W. A D gene is named only where the DNA matches it firmly. Clone size is stated in some rows and not others, as once, few, many or a class when expanded.

DNA,CDR3,D,size,V,J
TGTGCCAGCAGCCCTACCGGCACCGGGGAGCTGTTTTTT,CASSPTGTGELFF,NA,many,TRBV7-8,TRBJ2-2
TGTGCCAGCAGTCATGGGACAACTAGCAATCAGCCCCAGCATTTT,CASSHGTTSNQPQHF,NA,NA,TRBV11-2,TRBJ1-5
TGCGCCAGCAGTGACCCCTTGGCAGGGGCGGCAAACACCGGGGAGCTGTTTTTT,CASSDPLAGAANTGELFF,NA,NA,TRBV10-1,TRBJ2-2
TGTGCCACCAGTGATTATACCGGGACCGGGGAGCTGTTTTTT,CATSDYTGTGELFF,NA,NA,TRBV24-1,TRBJ2-2
TGTGCCAGCCGGGAGGGGAACACCGGGAAGCTGTTTTTT,CASREGNTGKLFF,TRBD2,NA,TRBV28,TRBJ2-2
TGTGCCAGCAGTACTTCCTCCGAGCAGTACTTC,CASSTSSEQYF,NA,few,TRBV2,TRBJ2-7
TGCGCCAGCAGCTTGTCCCGGCTGGGGGAGACCCAGTACTTC,CASSLSRLGETQYF,NA,NA,TRBV5-1,TRBJ2-5
TGTGCCAGCAGCGTAGAGGGAAACTCTGGGGCCAACGTCCTGACTTTC,CASSVEGNSGANVLTF,NA,NA,TRBV9,TRBJ2-6
TGTGCCAGCAGTTTTGCCGTCGGGACCACTGAAGCTTTCTTT,CASSFAVGTTEAFF,NA,few,TRBV12-3/TRBV12-4,TRBJ1-1
TGTGCCAGCAGTGGGACAGGGAGGAGCAATCAGCCCCAGCATTTT,CASSGTGRSNQPQHF,TRBD1,many,TRBV28,TRBJ1-5
TGCGCCAGCAGCGGGACCGGGGATAATTCACCCCTCCACTTT,CASSGTGDNSPLHF,NA,NA,TRBV5-1,TRBJ1-6
TGTGCCAGCAGCAGGACAGATAACACTGAAGCTTTCTTT,CASSRTDNTEAFF,NA,many,TRBV12-3/TRBV12-4,TRBJ1-1
TGTGCCAGCAGTTCGGTTCCGGGTACGCAGTATTTT,CASSSVPGTQYF,NA,few,TRBV12-3/TRBV12-4,TRBJ2-3
TGTGCCAGCAGCACCGGACCCCGGAACGAGCAGTACTTC,CASSTGPRNEQYF,NA,few,TRBV7-3,TRBJ2-7
TGTGCCAGCAGTCTCGGGACAGGGGGCGTGTTCTATGGCTACACCTTC,CASSLGTGGVFYGYTF,TRBD1,NA,TRBV12-3/TRBV12-4,TRBJ1-2
TGTGCCAGCAGTCGACAGGGCTCTGGCTACACCTTC,CASSRQGSGYTF,TRBD1,NA,TRBV6-1,TRBJ1-2
TGTGCCAGCAGCCAAAAGGGCAGATTCCAAGAGACCCAGTACTTC,CASSQKGRFQETQYF,NA,many,TRBV11-2,TRBJ2-5
TGCGCCAGCAGCTTCGCGGGGAGTACTGAAGCTTTCTTT,CASSFAGSTEAFF,NA,many,TRBV5-1,TRBJ1-1
TGTGCCAGCAGCCCCACTGGACAGTCGAACACTGAAGCTTTCTTT,CASSPTGQSNTEAFF,NA,NA,TRBV7-2,TRBJ1-1
TGCAGCGTTGTCACGGGGAGGGACACTGAAGCTTTCTTT,CSVVTGRDTEAFF,NA,NA,TRBV29-1,TRBJ1-1
TGTGCCAGCAGCTCTCCCCGCGTGTGGGGTAGCGGGAGTTCTGGGGCCAACGTCCTGACTTTC,CASSSPRVWGSGSSGANVLTF,TRBD2,NA,TRBV28,TRBJ2-6
TGTGCCAGCAGCCAAGAGCTTAGGACCCAGGGCGAGACCCAGTACTTC,CASSQELRTQGETQYF,NA,few,TRBV14,TRBJ2-5
TGTGCCAGCAGTCAAGGACTAGCGGGAGTAGGCGAGCAGTACTTC,CASSQGLAGVGEQYF,TRBD2,NA,TRBV11-2,TRBJ2-7
TGTGCCAGCACCGAACAGGGCCGCTATGGCTACACCTTC,CASTEQGRYGYTF,NA,NA,TRBV2,TRBJ1-2
TGTGCCAGCAGTTTCGGGACAGGGGACACAGATACGCAGTATTTT,CASSFGTGDTDTQYF,TRBD1,NA,TRBV12-3/TRBV12-4,TRBJ2-3
TGTGCCAGCACCCAGGGTGGGTCCCTCGATTCACCCCTCCACTTT,CASTQGGSLDSPLHF,NA,NA,TRBV11-1,TRBJ1-6
TGTGCCAGCAACACCGGGACAGGTCCCCCAGAGACCCAGTACTTC,CASNTGTGPPETQYF,TRBD1,NA,TRBV28,TRBJ2-5
TGCAGCGTTGGGACTCTTAGTGAGACCCAGTACTTC,CSVGTLSETQYF,NA,few,TRBV29-1,TRBJ2-5
TGTGCCAGCAGCCAACAGGGGGCAGTTGGGGAGCTGTTTTTT,CASSQQGAVGELFF,TRBD1,many,TRBV7-2,TRBJ2-2
TGTGCCAGCAGCAAGGGGGTAACAGATACGCAGTATTTT,CASSKGVTDTQYF,NA,many,TRBV11-1,TRBJ2-3
TGTGCCAGCAGCCCGGGGCATGGAAAGCGGGAGTTAGGCTACAATGAGCAGTTCTTC,CASSPGHGKRELGYNEQFF,TRBD2,few,TRBV14,TRBJ2-1
TGCAGCGTTGAAGATCTGGGTTACGAGCAGTACTTC,CSVEDLGYEQYF,NA,few,TRBV29-1,TRBJ2-7
TGCGCCAGCAGCTTGGGGCTCATCGGGCGAGGGCGGTCACTCTACGAGCAGTACTTC,CASSLGLIGRGRSLYEQYF,NA,many,TRBV5-1,TRBJ2-7
TGCGCCAGCAGCCGCGGGACAACAGAAAAACTGTTTTTT,CASSRGTTEKLFF,NA,few,TRBV10-2,TRBJ1-4
TGTGCCAGCAGCCCAAGAAGGCAGGGGGTCTCTGGAAACACCATATATTTT,CASSPRRQGVSGNTIYF,TRBD1,NA,TRBV14,TRBJ1-3
TGTGCCAGCAGTTACCGGGACAGGGGAGGTGGCTACACCTTC,CASSYRDRGGGYTF,TRBD1,NA,TRBV6-4,TRBJ1-2
TGTGCCTGGAGCGCTTCAGCGAACACTGAAGCTTTCTTT,CAWSASANTEAFF,NA,many,TRBV30,TRBJ1-1
TGCGCCAGCAGGAGCCAAACCGGATCCGTCTACGAGCAGTACTTC,CASRSQTGSVYEQYF,NA,many,TRBV10-2,TRBJ2-7
TGCGCCAGCAGCCATCTAGCGGGATTTACCTACGAGCAGTACTTC,CASSHLAGFTYEQYF,TRBD2,few,TRBV4-1,TRBJ2-7
TGTGCCAGCACCATTAGGACAGGTTCGGAAGCTTTCTTT,CASTIRTGSEAFF,TRBD1,many,TRBV12-3/TRBV12-4,TRBJ1-1
TGTGCCAGCAGTTACTCGGGGACCGAGTACGAGCAGTACTTC,CASSYSGTEYEQYF,NA,many,TRBV6-6,TRBJ2-7